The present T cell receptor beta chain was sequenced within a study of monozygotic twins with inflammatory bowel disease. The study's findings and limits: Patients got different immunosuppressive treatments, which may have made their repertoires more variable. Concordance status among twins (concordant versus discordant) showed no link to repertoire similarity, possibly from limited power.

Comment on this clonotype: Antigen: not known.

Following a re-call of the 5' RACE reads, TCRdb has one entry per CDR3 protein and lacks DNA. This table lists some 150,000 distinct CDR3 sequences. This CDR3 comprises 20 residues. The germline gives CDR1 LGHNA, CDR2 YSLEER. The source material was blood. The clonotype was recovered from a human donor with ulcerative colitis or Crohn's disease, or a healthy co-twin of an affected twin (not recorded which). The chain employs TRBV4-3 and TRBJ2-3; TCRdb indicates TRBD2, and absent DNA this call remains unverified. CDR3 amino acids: CASSQDGLAGGTTSTDTQYF.